The sequence of this T cell receptor beta chain was determined in a study of blood T cell repertoires in COVID-19. Looking at the study overall: Samples came from the United States, Italy and Spain, spanning acute and convalescent COVID-19. In each case, the material was cDNA or gDNA derived from T cells, B-cell-depleted T cells, or PBMCs.

In the original analysis: Nucleated cell number was recorded as an estimate derived from reference gene primer amplification. Profiled with immunoSEQ multiplex PCR; TCRdb holds only in-frame clones, not every one. That table furnishes V, J and clone size, whereas the DNA furnished D and trimming. There are some 33,000 clones in the sample; 91% occur only once, and 4.5% to 6% lies in the top ten. CDR3 length: 13 amino acids. The V gene's germline CDR1 is MNHEY and CDR2 SVGAGI. V was cut by 5 bases and J by 8 bases, with 15 bases left in between. The chain uses TRBV6-5 and TRBJ1-2, with a possible D match to TRBD1 (5 bases). The sequenced sample was peripheral blood. This TCR was sampled from a human donor in a cohort sampled during active COVID-19. Here the CDR3 reads CASSNWGEEGYTF. DNA of the CDR3: TGTGCCAGCAGTAACTGGGGCGAGGAGGGCTACACCTTC.